One and the same sample provided the 16 T cell receptor beta chains below, sequenced in a study of blood T cell repertoires in COVID-19. Assay: immunoSEQ multiplex PCR; the TCRdb copy retains only in-frame clones and omits some. Among roughly 200,000 clones listed, roughly 80% were seen once. The sequencing sample was made of peripheral blood. All receptors derive from an elderly woman with COVID-19, enrolled during active disease.

The rearrangement joins TRBV9 to TRBJ1-3; tentatively, D is TRBD1 (6 bases). Between the trimmed V and J ends, which lost 0 bases and 4 bases, there was a span of 11 bases. The CDR3 spans 15 residues. Germline V gives CDR1 SGDLS, CDR2 YYNGEE. The CDR3 region has the DNA TGTGCCAGCAGCGTAGAGGGGACACACGGAAACACCATATATTTT. The encoded protein is CASSVEGTHGNTIYF.

This chain links TRBV23-1 with TRBJ2-1, with D maybe TRBD1 (6 bases). TRBV23-1 counts as an open reading frame of uncertain function. V lost 9 bases, J lost 2 bases, and 14 bases lay in between. The CDR3 has 14 residues. DNA for the CDR3: TGCGCCAGGACGCGGGCAGGGGCCTACAATGAGCAGTTCTTC. Amino acids: CARTRAGAYNEQFF.

This chain connects TRBV3-1 (or the pseudogene TRBV3-2) to TRBJ2-1, with D maybe TRBD2 (6 bases). From germline, CDR1 is LGHDT and CDR2 YNNKEL (reference sequence). This CDR3 is 12 amino acids long. Trimming removed 0 bases at V and 13 bases at J, with 10 bases between. The CDR3 nucleotides read TGTGCCAGCAGCCAAGATTTAGGACTACAGTTCTTC. This codes for CASSQDLGLQFF.

The chain links TRBV24-1 to TRBJ2-1, with D possibly matching TRBD1 (5 bases). CDR1 and CDR2 from the germline V gene are KGHDR and SFDVKD. The CDR3 extends over 17 amino acids. Trimming removed 3 bases at V and 0 bases at J, with 14 bases between. The CDR3 sequence is CATSDPGQTSSYNEQFF. In DNA, the CDR3 is TGTGCCACCAGTGATCCCGGACAAACGAGCTCCTACAATGAGCAGTTCTTC.

The V call is TRBV18, the J call TRBJ2-1; 8 bases fit TRBD1. Germline V lookup: CDR1 KGHSH, CDR2 LQKENI. The CDR3 is made up of 14 amino acids. V lost 5 bases and J lost 8; bases outside the gene matches: 8. CDR3 region: CASSLAGGLDEQFF. In DNA, the CDR3 is TGTGCCAGCTCATTGGCAGGGGGCCTCGATGAGCAGTTCTTC.

The chain uses TRBV27 and TRBJ1-4, with D perhaps matching TRBD1 (6 bases). There are 16 residues in the CDR3. Trimming took 6 bases from V and 4 from J, leaving 18 bases between them. The V gene's germline CDR1 is MNHEY and CDR2 SMNVEV (reference sequence). CDR3 in amino acids: CASRPTRQAFNEKLFF. CDR3 in DNA: TGTGCCAGCAGACCTACCCGACAGGCCTTTAATGAAAAACTGTTTTTT. The full variable domain, completed using reference TRBV27 and TRBJ1-4, is EAQVTQNPRYLITVTGKKLTVTCSQNMNHEYMSWYRQDPGLGLRQIYYSMNVEVTDKGDVPEGYKVSRKEKRNFPLILESPSPNQTSLYFCASRPTRQAFNEKLFFGSGTQLSVL.

V and J are TRBV6-5 and TRBJ2-3; no reliable D call. The germline V and J ends were trimmed by 7 bases and 1 base, with 9 bases remaining between them. Looked up from germline, CDR1 is MNHEY and CDR2 is SVGAGI. The CDR3 runs 13 residues. The CDR3 protein is CASKRTRTDTQYF. The CDR3 nucleotides are TGTGCCAGCAAGCGAACCCGCACAGATACGCAGTATTTT.

This clone appeared once. The chain combines TRBV18 with TRBJ1-3; D gene uncertain. CDR3 size: 15 residues. The germline V and J ends were trimmed by 0 bases and 2 bases, with 8 bases remaining between them. Germline CDR1 and CDR2: KGHSH and LQKENI. The CDR3: CASSPPGVAGNTIYF. In nucleotides, the CDR3 is TGTGCCAGCTCACCACCCGGGGTAGCTGGAAACACCATATATTTT. Full variable domain (rest looked up from reference TRBV18 and TRBJ1-3): NAGVMQNPRHLVRRRGQEARLRCSPMKGHSHVYWYRQLPEEGLKFMVYLQKENIIDESGMPKERFSAEFPKEGPSILRIQQVVRGDSAAYFCASSPPGVAGNTIYFGEGSWLTVV.

This rearrangement joins TRBV6-5 to TRBJ1-1, with a tentative D call TRBD1 (6 bases). CDR3 size: 15 residues. Trimming removed 2 bases from V and 1 base from J, with 11 bases in between. From germline, CDR1 is MNHEY and CDR2 SVGAGI. The CDR3 sequence is CASSYSLGQNTEAFF. The CDR3 DNA reads TGTGCCAGCAGTTACAGTCTGGGACAGAACACTGAAGCTTTCTTT.

The chain links TRBV9 to TRBJ2-3; 10 bases match TRBD2. The V gene end was trimmed by 4 bases and the J gene end by 3 bases; junction bases not matched to a gene: 8. CDR1 SGDLS and CDR2 YYNGEE come from the germline V gene. The CDR3 runs to 16 residues. CDR3 sequence (DNA): TGTGCCAGCAGCACCTTAGCGGGGGGAGGGACAGATACGCAGTATTTT. It codes for CASSTLAGGGTDTQYF.

V and J are TRBV6-1 and TRBJ2-5; D uncertain. Germline V gene sequence: CDR1 MNHNS, CDR2 SASEGT. V dropped 0 bases and J dropped 5 bases, with 10 bases sitting between them. The CDR3 length is 14 residues. For the CDR3, the DNA is TGTGCCAGCAGTGAAGCCGGGTTAAGGGAGACCCAGTACTTC. It codes for CASSEAGLRETQYF.

The V call is TRBV28, the J call TRBJ2-7; D is perhaps TRBD2 (5 bases). CDR1 is MDHEN and CDR2 is SYDVKM in the germline V gene. Trimming took off 5 bases at V and 0 bases at J, with 17 bases between the two ends. The CDR3 extends over 16 amino acids. The CDR3 protein is CASSARTVLSSYEQYF. The CDR3 coding sequence is TGTGCCAGCAGTGCCCGGACTGTCCTGAGCTCCTACGAGCAGTACTTC.

This clone appeared a single time. The rearrangement uses TRBV11-1 and TRBJ1-4, with D perhaps matching TRBD1 (5 bases). The CDR3 length is 15 residues. The V gene lost 5 bases and the J gene lost 0 bases, with 10 bases spanning the gap. CDR1 and CDR2 from the germline V gene are SGHAT and FQDESV (reference sequence). The CDR3 sequence is CASSPPGATNEKLFF. The CDR3 region has the DNA TGTGCCAGCAGCCCCCCGGGGGCAACTAATGAAAAACTGTTTTTT.

The rearrangement joins TRBV11-2 to TRBJ2-7, with 13 positions matching TRBD2. The length of the CDR3 is 15 residues. In germline, CDR1 is SGHAT, CDR2 FQNNGV. V was clipped by 1 base and J by 4 bases; unmatched bases: 1. CDR3 nucleotide sequence: TGTGCCAGCAGCTTAGGGACTAGCGGGAGTTACGAGCAGTACTTC. It yields the protein CASSLGTSGSYEQYF.

CDR3 coding DNA: TGTGCCAGTAGTTCGGGGACAGGAGGCTACGAGCAGTACTTC. This sequence encodes CASSSGTGGYEQYF. The rearrangement uses TRBV19 and TRBJ2-7, with 8 nucleotides matching TRBD1. Trimming cost V 5 bases and J 3 bases; bases outside gene matches: 6. Germline CDR1 is LNHDA and CDR2 is SQIVND (reference sequence). There are 14 residues in the CDR3. The full variable domain, with the rest looked up from reference TRBV19 and TRBJ2-7, is DGGITQSPKYLFRKEGQNVTLSCEQNLNHDAMYWYRQDPGQGLRLIYYSQIVNDFQKGDIAEGYSVSREKKESFPLTVTSAQKNPTAFYLCASSSGTGGYEQYFGPGTRLTVT.

This chain connects TRBV15 to TRBJ2-1, with 9 nucleotides matching TRBD1. Per germline, CDR1 LNHNV and CDR2 YYDKDF (reference sequence). This CDR3 is built from 15 residues. J gave up 5 bases and V 1 base, and 3 bases lay outside the gene matches. The CDR3 sequence: CATSRGGTGNNEQFF. The CDR3 DNA sequence: TGTGCCACCAGCAGAGGAGGGACAGGGAACAATGAGCAGTTCTTC.